A single sample gave rise to the 22 T cell receptor beta chains below, sequenced in a study of blood T cell repertoires in COVID-19. This table comes from immunoSEQ multiplex PCR, and its TCRdb copy is limited to in-frame clones, with some not included. The data contain fewer than 250,000 clones, roughly 84% of them singletons. The specimen was PBMCs or T cells enriched from blood (not recorded which). The receptors stem from a woman aged 25 to 45 who had been exposed to COVID-19.

Only a few counts were recorded for this clone. The chain recombines TRBV7-9 with TRBJ1-1; no definite D call. V was shortened by 4 bases and J by 0 bases, with 15 bases between the two germline ends. The CDR3 sequence is 16 residues long. Per germline, CDR1 SEHNR and CDR2 FQNEAQ (reference sequence). The CDR3 here is CASSSHDMILNTEAFF. The CDR3 region has the DNA TGTGCCAGCAGCTCACACGACATGATTTTGAACACTGAAGCTTTCTTT.

The chain employs TRBV9 and TRBJ1-5; 10 positions agree with TRBD1. This CDR3 has 14 amino acids. V was clipped by 3 bases and J by 11 bases; unmatched bases: 8. Germline CDR1 and CDR2: SGDLS and YYNGEE. For the CDR3, the DNA is TGTGCCAGCAGCGAACGGACAGGGGGTGGGACCCAGCATTTT. This codes for CASSERTGGGTQHF.

The J gene is TRBJ2-3, the V gene TRBV29-1, with TRBD1 matching over 8 bases. CDR3 length: 14 amino acids. CDR1 is SQVTM, CDR2 ANQGSEA, per germline. With 6 bases clipped from V and 1 base from J, the junction kept 6 bases outside the gene matches. The CDR3 reads CSVRTGWGTDTQYF. In nucleotides, the CDR3 is TGCAGCGTACGGACAGGGTGGGGCACAGATACGCAGTATTTT.

CDR3 sequence reads: CATSRDLRRLGAGEYNEQFF. The CDR3 nucleotides are TGTGCCACCAGCAGAGATCTCCGGAGGCTGGGGGCCGGGGAATACAATGAGCAGTTCTTC. This chain joins TRBV15 and TRBJ2-1, with a possible D match to TRBD1 (6 bases). Trimming stripped 0 bases from V and 4 bases from J, with 25 bases between. The germline V gene has CDR1 LNHNV and CDR2 YYDKDF (reference sequence). The CDR3 spans 20 residues.

The rearrangement joins TRBV11-2 to TRBJ2-1; 10 bases are shared with TRBD1. The CDR3 contains 14 residues. J lost 6 bases, V lost 5 bases, and 4 bases had no gene match. Germline lookup yields CDR1 SGHAT and CDR2 FQNNGV. CDR3: CASSTRTGGNEQFF. DNA for the CDR3: TGTGCCAGCAGCACCAGGACAGGGGGCAATGAGCAGTTCTTC.

V usage is TRBV6-2 or TRBV6-3 and J usage is TRBJ1-2; D ambiguous. The V end was cut by 2 bases, the J end by 8 bases, with 9 bases between. From germline, CDR1 is MNHEY and CDR2 SVGEGT. This CDR3 contains 12 residues. The CDR3 DNA reads TGTGCCAGCAGTTACGACACACCCGGCTACACCTTC. This translates into CASSYDTPGYTF.

The rearrangement uses TRBV29-1 and TRBJ1-1; unclear D gene. The CDR3 totals 11 residues. Trimming took 4 bases from V and 0 from J, leaving 3 bases between them. CDR1 is SQVTM and CDR2 is ANQGSEA in the germline V gene. The CDR3 spells CSVAVNTEAFF. The CDR3 nucleotides are TGCAGCGTTGCAGTGAACACTGAAGCTTTCTTT.

The rearrangement links TRBV19 to TRBJ1-5; TRBD1 matches 7 bases. This CDR3 has 14 residues. Unmatched junction bases numbered 6, after V lost 7 bases and J lost 3 bases. Per the germline V gene, CDR1 is LNHDA and CDR2 is SQIVND (reference sequence). In nucleotides, the CDR3 is TGTGCCAGTACCGGGACAGATCACAATCAGCCCCAGCATTTT. Residues: CASTGTDHNQPQHF.

The chain combines TRBV7-2 with TRBJ1-3; a possible D gene is TRBD1 (5 bases). The germline V gene encodes CDR1 SGHTA and CDR2 FQGNSA. The CDR3 length is 16 residues. V was cut by 1 base and J by 0 bases, with 10 bases left in between. The CDR3 DNA follows: TGTGCCAGCAGCTTAGGTGGGGGGAGCTCTGGAAACACCATATATTTT. Residues: CASSLGGGSSGNTIYF.

This chain connects TRBV5-1 to TRBJ1-4, with 8 bases aligning to TRBD1. The CDR3 extends over 16 amino acids. Trimming cost V 1 base and J 8 bases; bases outside gene matches: 10. The germline gives CDR1 SGHRS, CDR2 YFSETQ. This CDR3 is CASSLSSQGQAEKLFF. The CDR3 DNA is TGCGCCAGCAGCTTGTCCTCACAGGGACAGGCAGAAAAACTGTTTTTT.

As DNA, the CDR3 is TGTGCCAGCAGCTTAGATCCGGGGACAGCCGAGGTC. Residues: CASSLDPGTAEV. The chain links TRBV7-9 to TRBJ2-7; 7 nucleotides align to TRBD1. The CDR3 runs 12 residues. The germline V gene has CDR1 SEHNR and CDR2 FQNEAQ (reference sequence).

The chain is built from TRBV11-2 and TRBJ1-5; the D gene is possibly TRBD1 (5 bases). Germline CDR1 and CDR2: SGHAT and FQNNGV. This CDR3 spans 16 amino acids. V lost 2 bases, J lost 5 bases, and 16 bases lay in between. CDR3 nucleotides: TGTGCCAGCAGCTTAATCGTGATGGGGACTCATCAGCCCCAGCATTTT. It encodes CASSLIVMGTHQPQHF.

V usage is TRBV18 and J usage is TRBJ2-5; D uncertain. V dropped 2 bases and J dropped 3 bases, with 7 bases sitting between them. The CDR3 extends over 13 amino acids. The germline V gene has CDR1 KGHSH and CDR2 LQKENI. CDR3 region: CASSPRLEETQYF. CDR3 nucleotides: TGTGCCAGCTCACCAAGACTCGAAGAGACCCAGTACTTC.

The chain joins TRBV7-9 to TRBJ2-3; 11 bases align to TRBD2. CDR3 length: 16 residues. With 7 bases clipped from V and 7 bases from J, the junction kept 13 bases outside the gene matches. Germline V lookup: CDR1 SEHNR, CDR2 FQNEAQ (reference sequence). CDR3 sequence: CASNHPLAGGSNTQYF. Written as DNA, the CDR3 is TGTGCCAGCAACCACCCTCTAGCGGGGGGCTCGAATACGCAGTATTTT.

This clone was observed a single time. V and J are TRBV6-2 or TRBV6-3 and TRBJ2-5; perhaps TRBD1 as D (5 bases). Trimming stripped 0 bases from V and 2 bases from J, with 13 bases between. From germline, CDR1 is MNHEY and CDR2 SVGEGT. The CDR3 consists of 16 residues. The CDR3 reads CASSYSVRTQQETQYF. The CDR3 DNA is TGTGCCAGCAGTTACTCGGTCCGGACACAACAAGAGACCCAGTACTTC.

The chain joins TRBV19 to TRBJ1-1; weak D call: TRBD1 (6 bases). Germline loops: CDR1 LNHDA, CDR2 SQIVND (reference sequence). Trimming pared 9 bases from V and 1 base from J, leaving 15 bases between. The CDR3 is 14 residues long. The CDR3 protein is CASASRGENTEAFF. CDR3 sequence (DNA): TGTGCCAGCGCCAGCAGGGGAGAGAACACTGAAGCTTTCTTT.

This rearrangement joins TRBV3-1 (or the pseudogene TRBV3-2) to TRBJ1-1; TRBD1 aligns across 7 bases. The trim removed 1 base at V and 5 bases at J, leaving 4 bases unmatched. Germline CDR1 reads LGHDT; CDR2 reads YNNKEL (reference sequence). This CDR3 contains 14 residues. The CDR3 protein is CASSQVGGMTEAFF. DNA of the CDR3: TGTGCCAGCAGCCAAGTAGGGGGCATGACTGAAGCTTTCTTT.

This clone was seen only once. The chain has TRBV19 and TRBJ2-2; 9 bases are a match to TRBD1. V lost 7 bases, J lost 6 bases, and 6 bases stayed unmatched. Germline V lookup: CDR1 LNHDA, CDR2 SQIVND (reference sequence). The CDR3 extends over 14 amino acids. The CDR3 bases are TGTGCCAGTACGAGGACAGGGGTGTCCGGGGAGCTGTTTTTT. Protein product: CASTRTGVSGELFF.

The rearrangement joins TRBV5-6 to TRBJ2-3; 8 nucleotides agree with TRBD2. Germline lookup yields CDR1 SGHDT and CDR2 YYEEEE. V shed 2 bases, J shed 4 bases, and the junction held 9 bases outside the gene matches. The CDR3 has 16 amino acids. In nucleotides, the CDR3 is TGTGCCAGCAGCTTCAGCGCGGGGGGCGGGGCAGATACGCAGTATTTT. Residues: CASSFSAGGGADTQYF. The variable domain in full, with the rest retrieved from reference TRBV5-6 and TRBJ2-3, is DAGVTQSPTHLIKTRGQQVTLRCSPKSGHDTVSWYQQALGQGPQFIFQYYEEEERQRGNFPDRFSGHQFPNYSSELNVNALLLGDSALYLCASSFSAGGGADTQYFGPGTRLTVL.

The rearrangement links TRBV18 to TRBJ2-7; TRBD1 agrees at 7 bases. Germline values: CDR1 KGHSH, CDR2 LQKENI. The CDR3 runs to 14 residues. V shed 3 bases and J 7 bases; nucleotides not matched to a gene: 9. The CDR3 region is CASSPQGELKEQYF. The CDR3, as DNA: TGTGCCAGCTCACCCCAGGGGGAACTGAAGGAGCAGTACTTC.

The V and J genes are TRBV4-1 and TRBJ2-7; TRBD1 aligns across 11 bases. CDR1 MGHRA and CDR2 YSYEKL come from the germline V gene. V trimming: 3 bases; J trimming: 4 bases; junction bases outside the gene matches: 8. The CDR3 covers 16 residues. CDR3 loop: CASSHLSGTGGYEQYF. DNA of the CDR3: TGCGCCAGCAGCCACTTATCCGGGACAGGGGGTTACGAGCAGTACTTC.

This chain uses TRBV19 with TRBJ2-7; possibly TRBD1 for D (6 bases). Germline lookup yields CDR1 LNHDA and CDR2 SQIVND (reference sequence). The CDR3 has 16 residues. The ends were cut back, 2 bases at V and 3 bases at J, with 17 bases in the middle. In nucleotides, the CDR3 is TGTGCCAGTAGTATAATCCCGGGACAACCAGACTACGAGCAGTACTTC. It is translated as CASSIIPGQPDYEQYF.